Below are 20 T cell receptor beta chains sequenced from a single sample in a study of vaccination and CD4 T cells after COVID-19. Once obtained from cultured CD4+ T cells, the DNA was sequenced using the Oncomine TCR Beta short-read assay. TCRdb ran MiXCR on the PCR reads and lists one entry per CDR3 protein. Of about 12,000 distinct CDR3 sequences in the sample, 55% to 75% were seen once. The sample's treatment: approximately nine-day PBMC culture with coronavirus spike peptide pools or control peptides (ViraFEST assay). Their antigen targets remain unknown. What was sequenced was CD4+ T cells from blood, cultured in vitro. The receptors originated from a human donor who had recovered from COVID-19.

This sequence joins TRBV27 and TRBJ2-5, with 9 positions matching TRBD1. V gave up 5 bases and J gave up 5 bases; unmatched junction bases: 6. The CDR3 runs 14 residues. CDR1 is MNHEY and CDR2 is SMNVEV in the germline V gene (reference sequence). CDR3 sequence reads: CASSGGTGWETQYF. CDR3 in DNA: TGTGCCAGCAGTGGTGGGACAGGGTGGGAGACCCAGTACTTC.

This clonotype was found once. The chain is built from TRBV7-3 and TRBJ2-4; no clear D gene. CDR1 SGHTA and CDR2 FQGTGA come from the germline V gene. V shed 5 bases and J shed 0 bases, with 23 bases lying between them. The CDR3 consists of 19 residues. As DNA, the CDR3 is TGTGCCAGCAGCCCCCTTATTTCTAATGAGGCTCTAGCCAAAAACATTCAGTACTTC. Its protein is CASSPLISNEALAKNIQYF.

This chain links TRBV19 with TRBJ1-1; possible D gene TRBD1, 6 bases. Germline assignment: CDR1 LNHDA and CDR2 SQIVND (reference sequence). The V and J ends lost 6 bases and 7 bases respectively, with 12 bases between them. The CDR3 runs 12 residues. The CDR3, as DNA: TGTGCCAGTAGAGGAGACAGGCGTGAAGCTTTCTTT. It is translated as CASRGDRREAFF. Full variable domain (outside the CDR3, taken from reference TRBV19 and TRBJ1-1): DGGITQSPKYLFRKEGQNVTLSCEQNLNHDAMYWYRQDPGQGLRLIYYSQIVNDFQKGDIAEGYSVSREKKESFPLTVTSAQKNPTAFYLCASRGDRREAFFGQGTRLTVV.

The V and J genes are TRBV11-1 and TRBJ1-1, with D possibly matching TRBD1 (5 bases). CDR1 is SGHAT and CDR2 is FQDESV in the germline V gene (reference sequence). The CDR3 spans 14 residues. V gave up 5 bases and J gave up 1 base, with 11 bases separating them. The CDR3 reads CASSRGRQNTEAFF. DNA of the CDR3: TGTGCCAGCAGCAGGGGACGGCAGAACACTGAAGCTTTCTTT.

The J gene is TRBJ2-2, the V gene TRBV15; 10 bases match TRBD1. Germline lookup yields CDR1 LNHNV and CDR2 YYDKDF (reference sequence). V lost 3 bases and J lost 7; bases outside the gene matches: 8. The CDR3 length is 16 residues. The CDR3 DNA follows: TGTGCCACCAGCAGGGAAAGACAGGGGGCAGGCGGGGAGCTGTTTTTT. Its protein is CATSRERQGAGGELFF.

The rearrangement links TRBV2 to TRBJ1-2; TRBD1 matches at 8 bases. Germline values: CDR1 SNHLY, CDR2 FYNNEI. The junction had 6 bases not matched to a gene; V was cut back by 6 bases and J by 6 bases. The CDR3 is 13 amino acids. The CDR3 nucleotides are TGTGCCAGCAGGCCAGGGGGCTCGGATGGCTACACCTTC. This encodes CASRPGGSDGYTF.

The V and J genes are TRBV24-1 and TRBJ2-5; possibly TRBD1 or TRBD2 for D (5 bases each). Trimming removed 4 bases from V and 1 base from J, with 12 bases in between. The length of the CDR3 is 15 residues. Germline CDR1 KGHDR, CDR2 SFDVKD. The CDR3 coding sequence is TGTGCCACCAGTGAGGGGGAGATGGCCCAAGAGACCCAGTACTTC. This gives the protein CATSEGEMAQETQYF.

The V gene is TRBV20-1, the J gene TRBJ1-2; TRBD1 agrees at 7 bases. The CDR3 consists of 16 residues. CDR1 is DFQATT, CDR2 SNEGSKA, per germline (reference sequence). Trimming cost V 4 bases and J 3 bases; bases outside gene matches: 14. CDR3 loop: CSATPRRTGAYYGYTF. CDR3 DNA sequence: TGCAGTGCTACGCCAAGGAGGACAGGCGCATACTATGGCTACACCTTC.

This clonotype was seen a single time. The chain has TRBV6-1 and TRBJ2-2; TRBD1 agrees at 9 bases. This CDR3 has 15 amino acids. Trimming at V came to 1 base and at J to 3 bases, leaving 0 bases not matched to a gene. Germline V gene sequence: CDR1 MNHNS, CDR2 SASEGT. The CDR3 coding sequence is TGTGCCAGCAGTGAAGGGACAGGGGACACCGGGGAGCTGTTTTTT. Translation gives CASSEGTGDTGELFF.

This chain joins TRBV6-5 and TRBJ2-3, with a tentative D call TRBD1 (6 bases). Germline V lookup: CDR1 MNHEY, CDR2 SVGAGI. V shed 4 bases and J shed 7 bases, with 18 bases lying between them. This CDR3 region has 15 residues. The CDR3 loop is CASSSGQWRTHTQYF. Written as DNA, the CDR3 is TGTGCCAGCAGTTCTGGACAGTGGAGAACACATACGCAGTATTTT.

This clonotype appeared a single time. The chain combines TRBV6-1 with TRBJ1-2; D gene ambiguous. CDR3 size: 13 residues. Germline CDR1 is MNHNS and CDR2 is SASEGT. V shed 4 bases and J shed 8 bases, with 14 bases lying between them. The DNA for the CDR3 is TGTGCCAGCAGTGGCGAAAAACTTATGGGCTACACCTTC. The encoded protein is CASSGEKLMGYTF.

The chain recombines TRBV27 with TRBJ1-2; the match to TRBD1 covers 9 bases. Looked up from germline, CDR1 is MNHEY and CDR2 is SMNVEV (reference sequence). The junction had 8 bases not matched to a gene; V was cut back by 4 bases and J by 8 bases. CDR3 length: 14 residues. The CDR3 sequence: CASSSSGTGRGYTF. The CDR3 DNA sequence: TGTGCCAGCAGTTCCTCCGGGACAGGGCGCGGCTACACCTTC.

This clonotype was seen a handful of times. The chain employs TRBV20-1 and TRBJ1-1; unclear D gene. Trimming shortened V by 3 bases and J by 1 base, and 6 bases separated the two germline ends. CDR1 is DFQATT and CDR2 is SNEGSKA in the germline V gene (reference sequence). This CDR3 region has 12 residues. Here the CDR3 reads CSASDGNTEAFF. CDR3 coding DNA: TGCAGTGCTAGCGACGGGAACACTGAAGCTTTCTTT.

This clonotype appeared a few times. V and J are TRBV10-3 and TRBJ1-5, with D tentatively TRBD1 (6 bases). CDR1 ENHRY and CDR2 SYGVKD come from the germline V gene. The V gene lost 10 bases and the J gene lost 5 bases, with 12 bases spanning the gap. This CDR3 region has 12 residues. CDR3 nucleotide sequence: TGTGCCACTAACCAGGGGCATCAGCCCCAGCATTTT. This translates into CATNQGHQPQHF.

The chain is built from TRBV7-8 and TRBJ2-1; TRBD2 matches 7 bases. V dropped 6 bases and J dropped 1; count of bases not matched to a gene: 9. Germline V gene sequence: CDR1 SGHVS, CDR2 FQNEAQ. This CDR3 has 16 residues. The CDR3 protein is CASRLSGSGSYNEQFF. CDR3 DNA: TGTGCCAGCAGACTATCGGGTAGCGGGTCCTACAATGAGCAGTTCTTC.

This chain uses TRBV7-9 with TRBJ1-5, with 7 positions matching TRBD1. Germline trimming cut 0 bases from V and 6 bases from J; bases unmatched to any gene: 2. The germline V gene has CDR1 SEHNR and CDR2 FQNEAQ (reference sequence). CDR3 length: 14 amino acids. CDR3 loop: CASSLAGGAQPQHF. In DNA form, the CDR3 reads TGTGCCAGCAGCTTAGCAGGGGGCGCTCAGCCCCAGCATTTT.

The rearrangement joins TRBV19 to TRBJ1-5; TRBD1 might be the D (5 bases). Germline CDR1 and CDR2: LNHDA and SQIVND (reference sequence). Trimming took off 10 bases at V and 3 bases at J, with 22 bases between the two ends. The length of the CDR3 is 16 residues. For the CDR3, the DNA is TGTGCCACTATTCCCGGTGGAGGGGTACTCAATCAGCCCCAGCATTTT. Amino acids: CATIPGGGVLNQPQHF.

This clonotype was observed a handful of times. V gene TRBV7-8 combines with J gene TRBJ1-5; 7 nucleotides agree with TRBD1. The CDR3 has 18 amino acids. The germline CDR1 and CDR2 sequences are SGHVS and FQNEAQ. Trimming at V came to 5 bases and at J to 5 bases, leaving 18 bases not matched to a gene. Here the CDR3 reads CASSPGPGRGRLYQPQHF. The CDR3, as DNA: TGTGCCAGCAGCCCCGGACCTGGAAGGGGGCGTCTTTATCAGCCCCAGCATTTT.

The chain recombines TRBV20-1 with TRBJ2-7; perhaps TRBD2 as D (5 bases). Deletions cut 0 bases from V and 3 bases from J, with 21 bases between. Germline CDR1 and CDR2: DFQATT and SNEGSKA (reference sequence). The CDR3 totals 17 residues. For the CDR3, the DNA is TGCAGTGCTAGAGAGGGGAGCCGGGGTCCACAAAACTACGAGCAGTACTTC. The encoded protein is CSAREGSRGPQNYEQYF.

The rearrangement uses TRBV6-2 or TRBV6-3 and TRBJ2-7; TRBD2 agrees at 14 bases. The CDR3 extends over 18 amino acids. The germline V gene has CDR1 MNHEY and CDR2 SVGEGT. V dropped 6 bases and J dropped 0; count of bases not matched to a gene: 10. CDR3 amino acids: CASRKGLAGVSPSYEQYF. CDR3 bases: TGTGCCAGCAGAAAGGGACTAGCGGGAGTGAGTCCCTCCTACGAGCAGTACTTC.